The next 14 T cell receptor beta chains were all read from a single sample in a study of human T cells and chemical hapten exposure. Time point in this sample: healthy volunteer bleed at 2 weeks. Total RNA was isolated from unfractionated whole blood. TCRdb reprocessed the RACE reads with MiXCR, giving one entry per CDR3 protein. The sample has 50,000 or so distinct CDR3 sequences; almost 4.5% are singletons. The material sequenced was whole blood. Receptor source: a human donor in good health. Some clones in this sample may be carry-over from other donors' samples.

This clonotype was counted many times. This chain's CDR3 is CSASGERWYEQYF. The CDR3 DNA is TGCAGTGCCTCAGGCGAACGGTGGTACGAGCAGTACTTC. The chain couples TRBV20-1 to TRBJ2-7, with D unclear. Germline CDR1 is DFQATT and CDR2 is SNEGSKA (reference sequence). Trimming pared 6 bases from V and 4 bases from J, leaving 16 bases between. The CDR3 spans 13 residues.

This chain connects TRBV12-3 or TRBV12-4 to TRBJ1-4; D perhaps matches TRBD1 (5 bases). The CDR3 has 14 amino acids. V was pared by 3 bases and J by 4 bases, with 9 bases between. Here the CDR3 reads CASSFRTHNEKLFF. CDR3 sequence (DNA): TGTGCCAGCAGTTTTAGGACACATAATGAAAAACTGTTTTTT.

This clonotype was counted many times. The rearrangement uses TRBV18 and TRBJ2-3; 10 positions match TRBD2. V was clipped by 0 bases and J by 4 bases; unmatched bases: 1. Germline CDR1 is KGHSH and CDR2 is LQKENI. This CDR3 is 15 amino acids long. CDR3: CASSPPLAGADTQYF. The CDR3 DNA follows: TGTGCCAGCTCACCACCGCTAGCGGGGGCAGATACGCAGTATTTT.

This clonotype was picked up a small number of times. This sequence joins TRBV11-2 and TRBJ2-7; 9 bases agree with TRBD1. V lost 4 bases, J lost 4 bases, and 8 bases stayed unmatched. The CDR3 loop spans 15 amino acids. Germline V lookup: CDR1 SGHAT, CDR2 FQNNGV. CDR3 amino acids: CASSSVRTGVYEQYF. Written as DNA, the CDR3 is TGTGCCAGCAGCTCTGTTAGGACAGGGGTGTACGAGCAGTACTTC. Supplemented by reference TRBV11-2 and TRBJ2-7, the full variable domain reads EAGVAQSPRYKIIEKRQSVAFWCNPISGHATLYWYQQILGQGPKLLIQFQNNGVVDDSQLPKDRFSAERLKGVDSTLKIQPAKLEDSAVYLCASSSVRTGVYEQYFGPGTRLTVT.

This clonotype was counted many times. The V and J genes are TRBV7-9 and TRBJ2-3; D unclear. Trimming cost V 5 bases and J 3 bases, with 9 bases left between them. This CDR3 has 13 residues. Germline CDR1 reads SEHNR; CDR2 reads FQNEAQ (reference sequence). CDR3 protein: CASSPDGTDTQYF. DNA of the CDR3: TGTGCCAGCAGCCCTGATGGGACAGATACGCAGTATTTT.

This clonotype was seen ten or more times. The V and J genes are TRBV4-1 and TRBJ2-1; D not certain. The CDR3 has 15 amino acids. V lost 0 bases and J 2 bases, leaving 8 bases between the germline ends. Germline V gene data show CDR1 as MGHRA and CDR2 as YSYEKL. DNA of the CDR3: TGCGCCAGCAGCCAAGAGGCACAAGCCTACAATGAGCAGTTCTTC. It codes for CASSQEAQAYNEQFF.

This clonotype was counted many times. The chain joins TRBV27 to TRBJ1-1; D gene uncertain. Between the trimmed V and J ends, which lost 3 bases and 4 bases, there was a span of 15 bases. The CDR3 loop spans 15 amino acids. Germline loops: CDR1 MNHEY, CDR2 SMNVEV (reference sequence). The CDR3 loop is CASSFSGNRGTEAFF. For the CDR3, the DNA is TGTGCCAGCAGTTTTTCCGGAAACCGAGGCACTGAAGCTTTCTTT.

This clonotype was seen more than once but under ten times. As DNA, the CDR3 is TGTGCCAGCAGCCAAGCAGGGACCGGAGGCTACACCTTC. Its translation is CASSQAGTGGYTF. The V gene is TRBV14, the J gene TRBJ1-2; TRBD1 might be the D (5 bases). The V and J ends lost 1 base and 8 bases respectively, with 11 bases between them. Germline-derived CDR1 and CDR2 are SGHDN and FVKESK. The CDR3 is made up of 13 amino acids. Using reference TRBV14 and TRBJ1-2 for the parts outside the CDR3, the full variable domain is EAGVTQFPSHSVIEKGQTVTLRCDPISGHDNLYWYRRVMGKEIKFLLHFVKESKQDESGMPNNRFLAERTGGTYSTLKVQPAELEDSGVYFCASSQAGTGGYTFGSGTRLTVV.

The CDR3 here is CASSYSSDRLNEKLFF. The DNA of the CDR3 is TGTGCCAGCAGCTACTCCTCGGACAGACTTAATGAAAAACTGTTTTTT. The chain employs TRBV7-9 and TRBJ1-4, with a tentative D call TRBD1 (6 bases). V lost 4 bases and J lost 4, with 16 bases in between. CDR1 SEHNR and CDR2 FQNEAQ come from the germline V gene (reference sequence). The CDR3 is made up of 16 amino acids.

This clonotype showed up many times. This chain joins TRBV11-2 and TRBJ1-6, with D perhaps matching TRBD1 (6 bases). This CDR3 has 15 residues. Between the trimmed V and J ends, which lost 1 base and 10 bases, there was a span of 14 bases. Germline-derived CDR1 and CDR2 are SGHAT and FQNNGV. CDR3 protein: CASSLATGLQSPLHF. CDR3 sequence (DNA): TGTGCCAGCAGCTTAGCTACAGGGTTACAGTCACCCCTCCACTTT.

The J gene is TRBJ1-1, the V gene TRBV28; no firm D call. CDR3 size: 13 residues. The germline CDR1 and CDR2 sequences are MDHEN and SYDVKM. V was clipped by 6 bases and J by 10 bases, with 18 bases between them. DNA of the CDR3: TGTGCCAGCAGATTTGACGGGCTCTTAATAGCTTTCTTT. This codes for CASRFDGLLIAFF.

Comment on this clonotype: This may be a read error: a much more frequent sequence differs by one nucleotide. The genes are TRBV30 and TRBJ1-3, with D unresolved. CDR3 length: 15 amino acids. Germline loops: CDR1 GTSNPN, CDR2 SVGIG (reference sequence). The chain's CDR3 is CARSNGVDSGNTIYF. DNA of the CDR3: TGTGCCAGGAGTAACGGGGTCGACTCTGGAAACACCATATATTTT. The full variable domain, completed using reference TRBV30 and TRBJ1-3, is SQTIHQWPATLVQPVGSPLSLECTVEGTSNPNLYWYRQAAGRGLQLLFYSVGIGQISSEVPQNLSASRPQDRQFILSSKKLLLSDSGFYLCARSNGVDSGNTIYFGEGSWLTVV.

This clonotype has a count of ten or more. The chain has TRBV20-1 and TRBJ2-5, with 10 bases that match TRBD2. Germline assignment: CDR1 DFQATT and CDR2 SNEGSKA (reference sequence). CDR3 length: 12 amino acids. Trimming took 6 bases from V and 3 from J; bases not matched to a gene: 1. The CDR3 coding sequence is TGCAGTGCCCTAGCGGGGGAAGAGACCCAGTACTTC. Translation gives CSALAGEETQYF.

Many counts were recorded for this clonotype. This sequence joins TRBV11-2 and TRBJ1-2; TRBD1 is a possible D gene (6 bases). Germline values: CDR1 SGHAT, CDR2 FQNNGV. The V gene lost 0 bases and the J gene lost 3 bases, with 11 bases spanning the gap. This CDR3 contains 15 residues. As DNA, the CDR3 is TGTGCCAGCAGCTTAGACCGGGACACCTACTATGGCTACACCTTC. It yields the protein CASSLDRDTYYGYTF.